These 27 T cell receptor beta chains were sequenced from one sample in a study of blood T cell repertoires in COVID-19. Using immunoSEQ multiplex PCR, the repertoire was profiled, and TCRdb retains in-frame clones only, with some absent. In the table there are under 150,000 clones, around 63% of which are singletons. The sequenced sample was peripheral blood. The source of these receptors is a woman in her seventies with acute or convalescent COVID-19.

The chain uses TRBV19 and TRBJ1-5; 7 bases align to TRBD1. The CDR3 loop spans 15 amino acids. V was pared by 5 bases and J by 7 bases, with 11 bases of the junction left unmatched. The germline V gene has CDR1 LNHDA and CDR2 SQIVND (reference sequence). The CDR3 bases are TGTGCCAGTAGTCTCACAGGGGCCCCTGGGCAGCCCCAGCATTTT. This sequence encodes CASSLTGAPGQPQHF.

The V gene is TRBV5-1, the J gene TRBJ2-3; the match to TRBD2 covers 8 bases. The CDR3 extends over 16 amino acids. Germline CDR1 and CDR2: SGHRS and YFSETQ. The V gene end was trimmed by 6 bases and the J gene end by 2 bases; junction bases not matched to a gene: 11. The CDR3: CASTLDIAGITDTQYF. In nucleotides, the CDR3 is TGCGCCAGCACCCTTGATATAGCGGGGATCACAGATACGCAGTATTTT. Full variable domain (missing parts from reference TRBV5-1 and TRBJ2-3): KAGVTQTPRYLIKTRGQQVTLSCSPISGHRSVSWYQQTPGQGLQFLFEYFSETQRNKGNFPGRFSGRQFSNSRSEMNVSTLELGDSALYLCASTLDIAGITDTQYFGPGTRLTVL.

This clone appeared a few times. The V call is TRBV3-1 (or the pseudogene TRBV3-2), the J call TRBJ2-5, with no clear D. The CDR3 spans 13 residues. The germline V gene has CDR1 LGHDT and CDR2 YNNKEL (reference sequence). V lost 0 bases, J lost 5 bases, and 7 bases lay in between. The CDR3 nucleotides are TGTGCCAGCAGCCAAGATATCGTGGAGACCCAGTACTTC. This sequence encodes CASSQDIVETQYF.

This clone has a handful of counts. The rearrangement links TRBV19 to TRBJ1-4; 10 nucleotides match TRBD1. Unmatched junction bases numbered 10, after V lost 7 bases and J lost 8 bases. Germline loops: CDR1 LNHDA, CDR2 SQIVND (reference sequence). This CDR3 spans 15 amino acids. As DNA, the CDR3 is TGTGCCAGTAACTTAGGAGGGACAGGGGTCGAAAAACTGTTTTTT. It yields the protein CASNLGGTGVEKLFF.

The V and J genes are TRBV21-1 and TRBJ2-2; the D segment call TRBD2 is taken from the table without a DNA check. TRBV21-1 is marked as a pseudogene. This CDR3 region has 16 residues. CDR3 in DNA: TGTGCCAGCAGCAAAAATGGTGTCTCGGTCACCGGGGAGCTGTTTTTT. Protein: CASSKNGVSVTGELFF.

The chain uses TRBV3-1 (or the pseudogene TRBV3-2) and TRBJ2-3, with 16 positions matching TRBD2. V gave up 0 bases and J gave up 6 bases; unmatched junction bases: 6. From germline, CDR1 is LGHDT and CDR2 YNNKEL (reference sequence). The CDR3 spans 18 residues. CDR3 bases: TGTGCCAGCAGCCAAGATGGGACTAGCGGGGGGGCTTTGGATACGCAGTATTTT. It translates to CASSQDGTSGGALDTQYF.

On this clone: Because the CDR3's place on the DNA is in doubt, the DNA is left out and the CDR3 is given as listed by TCRdb. The chain is built from TRBV29-1 and TRBJ2-7; TRBD1, the table's D call, lacks a check against the DNA. Germline V CDR1 and CDR2: SQVTM, ANQGSEA. The CDR3 is 12 residues long, ends included. The CDR3 spells CSVGTGTGFLYF.

This rearrangement joins TRBV27 to TRBJ2-7; TRBD1 agrees at 9 bases. J lost 5 bases, V lost 5 bases, and 4 bases had no gene match. Germline V gene sequence: CDR1 MNHEY, CDR2 SMNVEV (reference sequence). This CDR3 contains 13 residues. The CDR3 DNA sequence: TGTGCCAGCAGTACAGGGGGCGGCGACGAGCAGTACTTC. Translated, it gives CASSTGGGDEQYF.

The V and J genes are TRBV5-1 and TRBJ2-3; weak D call: TRBD2 (6 bases). Trimming cost V 2 bases and J 1 base, with 11 bases left between them. The CDR3 has 15 amino acids. In germline, CDR1 is SGHRS, CDR2 YFSETQ. The CDR3 protein is CASSFGGARTDTQYF. As DNA, the CDR3 is TGCGCCAGCAGCTTCGGCGGGGCGCGCACAGATACGCAGTATTTT.

J is TRBJ2-7 and V is TRBV12-3 or TRBV12-4, with a possible D match to TRBD1 (5 bases). Trimming pared 5 bases from V and 2 bases from J, leaving 10 bases between. The CDR3 covers 13 residues. The chain's CDR3 is CASSRQNTYEQYF. CDR3 DNA sequence: TGTGCCAGCAGTCGACAGAATACCTACGAGCAGTACTTC.

This clone has a handful of counts. The V gene is TRBV4-1, the J gene TRBJ2-7; 9 bases match TRBD1. The CDR3 loop spans 15 amino acids. Germline V gene sequence: CDR1 MGHRA, CDR2 YSYEKL. V lost 4 bases and J lost 0; bases outside the gene matches: 4. As DNA, the CDR3 is TGCGCCAGCAGCCGGGGACAGGGAAGCTCCTACGAGCAGTACTTC. Its translation: CASSRGQGSSYEQYF.

In this sample, this clone turned up a few times. V is TRBV7-9 and J is TRBJ2-1; 7 bases align to TRBD1. V gave up 5 bases and J gave up 3 bases; unmatched junction bases: 13. Germline V lookup: CDR1 SEHNR, CDR2 FQNEAQ (reference sequence). This CDR3 region has 17 residues. The CDR3 region is CASSTSKDRVVYNEQFF. CDR3 nucleotides: TGTGCCAGCAGCACGAGCAAAGACAGGGTGGTCTACAATGAGCAGTTCTTC.

This clone was seen more than once but under ten times. The V call is TRBV19, the J call TRBJ2-7, with 11 bases aligning to TRBD1. V dropped 4 bases and J dropped 3; count of bases not matched to a gene: 5. Germline CDR1 reads LNHDA; CDR2 reads SQIVND (reference sequence). The CDR3 totals 15 residues. This chain's CDR3 is CASSNSGTGGYEQYF. CDR3 DNA sequence: TGTGCCAGTAGTAACTCCGGGACAGGGGGCTACGAGCAGTACTTC.

A few counts support this clone. The J gene is TRBJ1-4, the V gene TRBV5-1; D is unclear. Per the germline V gene, CDR1 is SGHRS and CDR2 is YFSETQ. Trimming cost V 4 bases and J 8 bases, with 12 bases left between them. The length of the CDR3 is 13 residues. The CDR3 nucleotides read TGCGCCAGCAGCGCCCAAGAGGGCGAAAAACTGTTTTTT. Translating it yields CASSAQEGEKLFF.

The rearrangement joins TRBV12-3 or TRBV12-4 to TRBJ2-5; D is perhaps TRBD1 (5 bases). The CDR3 extends over 13 amino acids. Trimming stripped 2 bases from V and 5 bases from J, with 9 bases between. The CDR3 nucleotides are TGTGCCAGCAGTTTATCAGGGTACGAGACCCAGTACTTC. Translation: CASSLSGYETQYF.

In this sample, this clone turned up a few times. The CDR3 DNA sequence: TGTGCCAGCATCGACAGGGAGGAATACGAGCAGTACTTC. It codes for CASIDREEYEQYF. The chain carries TRBV25-1 and TRBJ2-7; weak D call: TRBD1 (7 bases). This CDR3 spans 13 amino acids. Trimming stripped 7 bases from V and 4 bases from J, with 14 bases between. Per germline, CDR1 MGHDK and CDR2 SYGVNS.

V and J are TRBV6-5 and TRBJ2-1; D might be TRBD1 (6 bases). Germline CDR1 is MNHEY and CDR2 is SVGAGI. The CDR3 has 14 amino acids. V was clipped by 5 bases and J by 9 bases, with 17 bases between them. The CDR3 reads CASSRPLQGFEQFF. The DNA of the CDR3 is TGTGCCAGCAGTCGTCCCCTGCAGGGGTTTGAGCAGTTCTTC.

This clone was seen ten or more times. This chain joins TRBV4-3 and TRBJ2-5; D unresolved. With 4 bases removed from V and 0 bases from J, the gap between germline ends came to 9 bases. CDR3 length: 14 amino acids. Germline values: CDR1 LGHNA, CDR2 YSLEER. The CDR3 coding sequence is TGCGCCAGCAGCCTAACACCGTACCAAGAGACCCAGTACTTC. Protein product: CASSLTPYQETQYF.

CDR3 in amino acids: CASSQGDWNEQFF. The CDR3, as DNA: TGTGCCAGCAGCCAAGGGGACTGGAATGAGCAGTTCTTC. The chain has TRBV3-1 (or the pseudogene TRBV3-2) and TRBJ2-1, with D tentatively TRBD2 (6 bases). The CDR3 has 13 residues. CDR1 and CDR2 from the germline V gene are LGHDT and YNNKEL (reference sequence). The ends were cut back, 1 base at V and 7 bases at J, with 8 bases in the middle.

For the CDR3, the DNA is TGTGCCAGCAGTTCCCCAGGCGGGACAGGCGGGGAGCTGTTTTTT. Protein sequence: CASSSPGGTGGELFF. The V call is TRBV28, the J call TRBJ2-2; 8 bases align to TRBD1. Germline loops: CDR1 MDHEN, CDR2 SYDVKM. V was pared by 4 bases and J by 7 bases, with 8 bases of the junction left unmatched. The CDR3 sequence is 15 residues long.

The chain is built from TRBV4-2 and TRBJ2-7; no reliable D call. The CDR3 runs to 15 residues. Trimming stripped 0 bases from V and 2 bases from J, with 11 bases between. The V gene's germline CDR1 is LGHNA and CDR2 YNFKEQ. CDR3 sequence: CASSQDGGATYEQYF. The CDR3 DNA reads TGTGCCAGCAGCCAAGATGGCGGCGCCACCTACGAGCAGTACTTC.

CDR3 in amino acids: CASSYAGEGETQYF. CDR3 sequence (DNA): TGTGCCAGCAGTTACGCGGGGGAAGGGGAGACCCAGTACTTC. This chain joins TRBV27 and TRBJ2-5, with 7 bases matching TRBD2. V dropped 4 bases and J dropped 5; count of bases not matched to a gene: 7. Germline assignment: CDR1 MNHEY and CDR2 SMNVEV (reference sequence). The CDR3 is 14 residues long.

This chain joins TRBV5-5 and TRBJ2-7; 7 bases agree with TRBD2. The V gene end was trimmed by 6 bases and the J gene end by 4 bases; junction bases not matched to a gene: 10. This CDR3 has 14 amino acids. The germline gives CDR1 SGHKS, CDR2 YYEKEE (reference sequence). CDR3 region: CASNWLGRDYEQYF. The CDR3 DNA reads TGTGCCAGCAACTGGCTGGGGAGGGATTACGAGCAGTACTTC.

This rearrangement joins TRBV19 to TRBJ1-5; maybe TRBD1 (5 bases). Germline values: CDR1 LNHDA, CDR2 SQIVND (reference sequence). Deletions cut 3 bases from V and 0 bases from J, with 12 bases between. The CDR3 length is 16 residues. This CDR3 is CASSMGRVNSNQPQHF. CDR3 in DNA: TGTGCCAGTAGTATGGGCAGGGTCAATAGCAATCAGCCCCAGCATTTT. Looking up the rest from reference TRBV19 and TRBJ1-5 gives the full variable domain: DGGITQSPKYLFRKEGQNVTLSCEQNLNHDAMYWYRQDPGQGLRLIYYSQIVNDFQKGDIAEGYSVSREKKESFPLTVTSAQKNPTAFYLCASSMGRVNSNQPQHFGDGTRLSIL.

This clone has more than one count but fewer than ten. J is TRBJ1-6 and V is TRBV6-5; TRBD1 is a possible D gene (6 bases). Germline V gives CDR1 MNHEY, CDR2 SVGAGI. V was pared by 0 bases and J by 7 bases, with 13 bases between. The CDR3 has 16 residues. This CDR3 reads CASSYSYRVKNSPLHF. The CDR3 coding sequence is TGTGCCAGCAGTTACTCGTACAGGGTAAAAAATTCACCCCTCCACTTT.

J is TRBJ2-1 and V is TRBV2, with 13 bases fitting TRBD2. This CDR3 has 16 residues. The germline V gene encodes CDR1 SNHLY and CDR2 FYNNEI. With V trimmed by 6 bases and J by 9 bases, 11 bases remained unmatched. CDR3 in amino acids: CASSGPLAGGPSEQFF. CDR3 DNA: TGTGCCAGCAGCGGGCCACTAGCGGGAGGGCCCAGTGAGCAGTTCTTC.

The chain joins TRBV6-5 to TRBJ1-4, with 8 nucleotides matching TRBD1. The CDR3 spans 16 residues. The J segment lost 5 bases and the V segment lost 2 bases, leaving 7 bases of the junction unmatched. CDR1 MNHEY and CDR2 SVGAGI come from the germline V gene. CDR3 amino acids: CASSYTGQGGNEKLFF. CDR3 DNA: TGTGCCAGCAGTTACACAGGACAGGGCGGGAATGAAAAACTGTTTTTT.